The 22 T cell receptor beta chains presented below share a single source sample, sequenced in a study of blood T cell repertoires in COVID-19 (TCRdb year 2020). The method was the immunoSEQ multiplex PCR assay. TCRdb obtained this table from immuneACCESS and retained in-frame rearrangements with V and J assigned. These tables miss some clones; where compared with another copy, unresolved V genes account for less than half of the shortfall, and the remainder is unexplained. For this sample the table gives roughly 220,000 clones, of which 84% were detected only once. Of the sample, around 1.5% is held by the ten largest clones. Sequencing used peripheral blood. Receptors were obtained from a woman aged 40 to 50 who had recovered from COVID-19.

Here the CDR3 reads CASSNRASGGETQYF. In DNA form, the CDR3 reads TGTGCCAGCAGTAACCGGGCTAGCGGGGGGGAGACCCAGTACTTC. This chain links TRBV2 with TRBJ2-5; 11 bases align to TRBD2. The CDR3 sequence is 15 residues long. V lost 5 bases and J lost 5; bases outside the gene matches: 7. The germline V gene has CDR1 SNHLY and CDR2 FYNNEI.

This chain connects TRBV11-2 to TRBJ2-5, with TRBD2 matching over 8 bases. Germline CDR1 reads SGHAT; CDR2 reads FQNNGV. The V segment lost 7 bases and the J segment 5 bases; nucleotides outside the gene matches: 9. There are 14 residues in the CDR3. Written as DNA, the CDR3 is TGTGCCAGCACCTCGGGAGCGGGGGCTGAGACCCAGTACTTC. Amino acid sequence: CASTSGAGAETQYF.

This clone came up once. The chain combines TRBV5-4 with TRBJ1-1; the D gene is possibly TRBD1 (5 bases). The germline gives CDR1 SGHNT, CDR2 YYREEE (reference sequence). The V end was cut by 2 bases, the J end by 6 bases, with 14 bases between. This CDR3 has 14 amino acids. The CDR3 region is CASSFPRADSEAFF. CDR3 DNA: TGTGCCAGCAGCTTCCCCAGGGCTGACTCTGAAGCTTTCTTT.

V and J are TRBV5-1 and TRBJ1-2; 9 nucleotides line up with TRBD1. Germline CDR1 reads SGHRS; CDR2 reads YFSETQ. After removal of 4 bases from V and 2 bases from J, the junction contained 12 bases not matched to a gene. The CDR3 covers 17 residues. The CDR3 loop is CASSRSPGQGINYGYTF. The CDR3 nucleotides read TGCGCCAGCAGCCGCTCACCGGGACAGGGTATAAACTATGGCTACACCTTC.

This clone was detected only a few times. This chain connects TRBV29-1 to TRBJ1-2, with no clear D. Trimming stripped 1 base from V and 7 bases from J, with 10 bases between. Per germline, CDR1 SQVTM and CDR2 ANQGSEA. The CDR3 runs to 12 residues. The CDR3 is CSVEGNTGGYTF. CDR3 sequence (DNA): TGCAGCGTTGAAGGTAACACGGGTGGCTACACCTTC.

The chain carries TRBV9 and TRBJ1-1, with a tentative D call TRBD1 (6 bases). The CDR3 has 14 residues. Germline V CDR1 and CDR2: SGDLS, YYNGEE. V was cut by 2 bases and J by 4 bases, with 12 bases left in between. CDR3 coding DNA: TGTGCCAGCAGCGTCGACGGACAGAGCACTGAAGCTTTCTTT. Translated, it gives CASSVDGQSTEAFF.

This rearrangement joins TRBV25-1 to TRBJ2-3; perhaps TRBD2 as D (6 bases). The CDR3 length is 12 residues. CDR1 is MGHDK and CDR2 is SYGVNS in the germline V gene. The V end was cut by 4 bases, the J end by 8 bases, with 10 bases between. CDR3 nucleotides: TGTGCCAGCAGTGGTACTAGCCCTACGCAGTATTTT. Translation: CASSGTSPTQYF.

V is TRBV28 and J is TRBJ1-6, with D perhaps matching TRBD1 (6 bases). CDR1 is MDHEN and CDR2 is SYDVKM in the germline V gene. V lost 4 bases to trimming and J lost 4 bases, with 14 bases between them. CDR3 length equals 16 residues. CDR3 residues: CASSSPDRLYNSPLHF. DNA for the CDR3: TGTGCCAGCAGTTCCCCGGACAGACTTTATAATTCACCCCTCCACTTT.

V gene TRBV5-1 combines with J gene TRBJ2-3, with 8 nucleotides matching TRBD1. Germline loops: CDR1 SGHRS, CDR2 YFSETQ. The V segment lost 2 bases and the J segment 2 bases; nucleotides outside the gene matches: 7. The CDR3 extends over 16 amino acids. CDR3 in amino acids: CASSFAGQGDTDTQYF. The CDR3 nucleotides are TGCGCCAGCAGCTTCGCAGGACAGGGAGACACAGATACGCAGTATTTT.

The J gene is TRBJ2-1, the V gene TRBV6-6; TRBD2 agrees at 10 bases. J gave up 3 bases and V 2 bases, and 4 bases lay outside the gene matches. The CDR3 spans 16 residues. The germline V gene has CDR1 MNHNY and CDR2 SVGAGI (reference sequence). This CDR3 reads CASSYEVAGGYNEQFF. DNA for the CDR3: TGTGCCAGCAGTTACGAAGTAGCGGGGGGCTACAATGAGCAGTTCTTC.

CDR3 sequence: CASNPFQGLNEQFF. In nucleotides, the CDR3 is TGTGCCAGCAACCCCTTCCAGGGACTCAATGAGCAGTTCTTC. The chain combines TRBV2 with TRBJ2-1; possibly TRBD2 for D (6 bases). Per germline, CDR1 SNHLY and CDR2 FYNNEI. The CDR3 spans 14 residues. Trimming pared 7 bases from V and 6 bases from J, leaving 16 bases between.

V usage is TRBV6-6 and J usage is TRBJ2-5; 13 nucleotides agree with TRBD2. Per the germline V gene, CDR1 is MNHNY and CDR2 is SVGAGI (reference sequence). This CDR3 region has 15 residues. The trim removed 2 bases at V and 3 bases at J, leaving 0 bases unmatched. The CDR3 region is CASSYTSGGEETQYF. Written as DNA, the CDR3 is TGTGCCAGCAGTTACACTAGCGGGGGGGAAGAGACCCAGTACTTC.

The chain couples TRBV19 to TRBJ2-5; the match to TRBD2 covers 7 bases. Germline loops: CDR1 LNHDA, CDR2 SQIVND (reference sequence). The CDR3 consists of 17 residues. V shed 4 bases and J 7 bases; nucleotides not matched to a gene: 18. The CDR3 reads CASSTSFQRGRIGTQYF. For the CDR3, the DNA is TGTGCCAGTAGTACATCATTTCAGCGGGGCCGTATAGGGACCCAGTACTTC.

CDR3 coding DNA: TGTGCCAGCAGCATGGACGGGAACAACTATGGCTACACCTTC. It translates to CASSMDGNNYGYTF. The chain employs TRBV6-6 and TRBJ1-2, with unresolved D. The CDR3 length is 14 residues. The germline gives CDR1 MNHNY, CDR2 SVGAGI (reference sequence). V lost 6 bases to trimming and J lost 2 bases, with 13 bases between them.

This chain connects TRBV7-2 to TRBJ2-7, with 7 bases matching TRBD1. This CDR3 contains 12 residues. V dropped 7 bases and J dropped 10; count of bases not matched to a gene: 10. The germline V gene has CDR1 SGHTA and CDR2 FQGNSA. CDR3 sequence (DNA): TGTGCCAGCACCCAAAAGGGGGCCGCACAGTACTTC. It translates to CASTQKGAAQYF. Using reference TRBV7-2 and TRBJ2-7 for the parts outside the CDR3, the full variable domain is GAGVSQSPSNKVTEKGKDVELRCDPISGHTALYWYRQSLGQGLEFLIYFQGNSAPDKSGLPSDRFSAERTGGSVSTLTIQRTQQEDSAVYLCASTQKGAAQYFGPGTRLTVT.

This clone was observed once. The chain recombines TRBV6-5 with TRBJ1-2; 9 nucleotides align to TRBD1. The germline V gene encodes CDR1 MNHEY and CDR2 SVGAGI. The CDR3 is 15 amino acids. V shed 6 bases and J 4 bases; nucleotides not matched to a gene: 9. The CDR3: CASRPPGQGFYGYTF. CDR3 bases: TGTGCCAGCAGACCTCCGGGACAGGGATTCTATGGCTACACCTTC.

CDR3 protein: CASSLTSGGIDTQYF. In nucleotides, the CDR3 is TGTGCCAGCAGCCTAACTAGCGGGGGAATAGATACGCAGTATTTT. This chain uses TRBV11-1 with TRBJ2-3; 11 bases line up with TRBD2. This CDR3 has 15 amino acids. Trimming removed 5 bases from V and 5 bases from J; junction bases left unmatched: 6. Germline V gene sequence: CDR1 SGHAT, CDR2 FQDESV (reference sequence).

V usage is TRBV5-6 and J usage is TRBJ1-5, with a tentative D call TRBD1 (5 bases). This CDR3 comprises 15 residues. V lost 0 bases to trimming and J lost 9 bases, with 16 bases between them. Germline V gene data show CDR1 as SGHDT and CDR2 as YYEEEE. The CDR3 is CASSLGGGASWPQHF. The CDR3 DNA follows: TGTGCCAGCAGCTTGGGGGGAGGGGCCTCATGGCCCCAGCATTTT. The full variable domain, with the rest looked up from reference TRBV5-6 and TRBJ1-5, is DAGVTQSPTHLIKTRGQQVTLRCSPKSGHDTVSWYQQALGQGPQFIFQYYEEEERQRGNFPDRFSGHQFPNYSSELNVNALLLGDSALYLCASSLGGGASWPQHFGDGTRLSIL.

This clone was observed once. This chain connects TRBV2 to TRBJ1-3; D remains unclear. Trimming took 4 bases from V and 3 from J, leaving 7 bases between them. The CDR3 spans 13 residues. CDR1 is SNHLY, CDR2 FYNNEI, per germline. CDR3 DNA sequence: TGTGCCAGCAGTGGGGGAGTTGGAAACACCATATATTTT. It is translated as CASSGGVGNTIYF.

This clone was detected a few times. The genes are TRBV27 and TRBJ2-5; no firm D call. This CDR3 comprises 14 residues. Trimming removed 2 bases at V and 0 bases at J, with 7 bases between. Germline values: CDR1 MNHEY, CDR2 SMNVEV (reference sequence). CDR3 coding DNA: TGTGCCAGCAGTTTACTTGCGGACCAAGAGACCCAGTACTTC. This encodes CASSLLADQETQYF.

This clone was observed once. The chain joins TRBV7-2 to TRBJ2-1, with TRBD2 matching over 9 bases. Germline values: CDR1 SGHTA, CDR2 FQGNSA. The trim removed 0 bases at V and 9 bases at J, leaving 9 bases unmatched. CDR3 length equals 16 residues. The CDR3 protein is CASSLASLAGRGEQFF. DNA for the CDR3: TGTGCCAGCAGCTTAGCGTCTCTAGCGGGGAGGGGTGAGCAGTTCTTC.

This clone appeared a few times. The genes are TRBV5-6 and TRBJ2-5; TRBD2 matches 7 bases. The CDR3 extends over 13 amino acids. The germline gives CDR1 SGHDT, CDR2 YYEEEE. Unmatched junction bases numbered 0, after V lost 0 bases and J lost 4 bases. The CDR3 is CASSLAGGETQYF. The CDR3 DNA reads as TGTGCCAGCAGCTTGGCGGGGGGAGAGACCCAGTACTTC.